This TCR beta chain came from a study of blood T cell repertoires in COVID-19. Sequenced by immunoSEQ multiplex PCR; TCRdb stores in-frame clones only, minus some. This repertoire shows a few hundred thousand clones, roughly nine tenths found once; its top ten account for 0.95% to 1.5%. The germline gives CDR1 DFQATT, CDR2 SNEGSKA (reference sequence). Trimming took off 6 bases at V and 3 bases at J, with 8 bases between the two ends. This CDR3 region has 11 residues. Material: PBMCs or T cells enriched from blood (not recorded which). The J gene is TRBJ1-1, the V gene TRBV20-1; no definite D call. The TCR was taken from a human donor in a cohort exposed to, infected with or recovered from COVID-19 (not recorded which). The donor label of this sample is uncertain. CDR3 sequence: CSAPFHTEAFF. In DNA, the CDR3 is TGCAGTGCCCCGTTTCACACTGAAGCTTTCTTT.